What follows are 31 T cell receptor beta chains derived from one specimen sequenced in a study of beta chain features in type 1 diabetes. Of the isolated RNA, all was reverse transcribed, and so the sequenced material was expressed TCRB transcripts. The protocol was immunoSEQ multiplex PCR, while the TCRdb copy is restricted to in-frame clones and leaves out a portion. The sample shows about 150,000 clones, 10% of them seen only once. The sample was naive CD4+ T cells from blood. These receptors originate from a man aged 18 to 29 in good health.

On this clone: Other nucleotide sequences from this sample produce the same CDR3. The V and J genes are TRBV7-6 and TRBJ2-3; 7 bases are a match to TRBD1. The CDR3 covers 15 residues. The germline CDR1 and CDR2 sequences are SGHVS and FNYEAQ. V trimming: 5 bases; J trimming: 0 bases; junction bases outside the gene matches: 5. Here the CDR3 DNA reads TGTGCCAGCAGCCACCCGGGACAGAGCACAGATACGCAGTATTTT. Its protein is CASSHPGQSTDTQYF.

V usage is TRBV7-9 and J usage is TRBJ2-3, with D possibly matching TRBD2 (6 bases). Germline V gene sequence: CDR1 SEHNR, CDR2 FQNEAQ (reference sequence). CDR3 length equals 14 residues. V gave up 2 bases and J gave up 2 bases, with 8 bases separating them. The CDR3 protein is CASSLTGVTDTQYF. For the CDR3, the DNA is TGTGCCAGCAGCTTAACGGGGGTCACAGATACGCAGTATTTT. Drawing the rest from reference TRBV7-9 and TRBJ2-3, the complete variable domain is DTGVSQNPRHKITKRGQNVTFRCDPISEHNRLYWYRQTLGQGPEFLTYFQNEAQLEKSRLLSDRFSAERPKGSFSTLEIQRTEQGDSAMYLCASSLTGVTDTQYFGPGTRLTVL.

The chain employs TRBV19 and TRBJ1-5, with TRBD1 matching over 10 bases. From germline, CDR1 is LNHDA and CDR2 SQIVND (reference sequence). The CDR3 loop spans 16 amino acids. J gave up 7 bases and V 4 bases, and 10 bases lay outside the gene matches. CDR3 sequence reads: CASSTQTGGYGQPQHF. DNA for the CDR3: TGTGCCAGTAGTACCCAGACAGGGGGCTATGGCCAGCCCCAGCATTTT.

The table lists this clone with a few counts. The chain is built from TRBV5-6 and TRBJ2-2; 7 bases agree with TRBD1. The CDR3 is 16 amino acids. V shed 1 base and J 8 bases; nucleotides not matched to a gene: 11. Looked up from germline, CDR1 is SGHDT and CDR2 is YYEEEE. CDR3 in amino acids: CASSLNPGGSSGELFF. The DNA of the CDR3 is TGTGCCAGCAGCTTGAATCCAGGGGGATCGTCGGGGGAGCTGTTTTTT.

The chain employs TRBV19 and TRBJ2-7; D uncertain. The V gene's germline CDR1 is LNHDA and CDR2 SQIVND (reference sequence). This CDR3 is 14 amino acids long. Trimming removed 11 bases at V and 2 bases at J, with 19 bases between. CDR3 nucleotides: TGTGCCTGTCGACCCCCGAGGCCTACCTACGAGCAGTACTTC. Protein sequence: CACRPPRPTYEQYF.

The J gene is TRBJ2-5, the V gene TRBV29-1, with no clear D. The better agreement between TRBJ2-7 and the DNA end casts doubt on the J call. This CDR3 contains 14 residues. CDR1 and CDR2 (germline): SQVTM, ANQGSEA. Here the CDR3 reads CSVVSVFSDYEQYF. The DNA for the CDR3 is TGCAGCGTTGTGTCAGTATTCAGCGACTACGAGCAGTACTTC.

V gene TRBV5-4 combines with J gene TRBJ1-1, with D maybe TRBD1 (6 bases). Trimming pared 5 bases from V and 2 bases from J, leaving 13 bases between. This CDR3 comprises 14 residues. Germline loops: CDR1 SGHNT, CDR2 YYREEE (reference sequence). The CDR3 DNA is TGTGCCAGCAGTCCAGGGGTCCTTAACACTGAAGCTTTCTTT. Translating gives CASSPGVLNTEAFF.

This clone has more than one count but fewer than ten. This chain joins TRBV9 and TRBJ2-3, with TRBD2 matching 8 bases. Germline V gives CDR1 SGDLS, CDR2 YYNGEE. This CDR3 comprises 14 residues. After removal of 2 bases from V and 5 bases from J, the junction contained 4 bases not matched to a gene. The CDR3 DNA is TGTGCCAGCAGCGTCGGAGCGGGGGTAGATACGCAGTATTTT. Amino acids: CASSVGAGVDTQYF.

V gene TRBV4-3 combines with J gene TRBJ2-1; D is uncertain. CDR1 is LGHNA, CDR2 YSLEER, per germline. The CDR3 is made up of 14 amino acids. V shed 0 bases and J shed 3 bases, with 6 bases lying between them. The CDR3 sequence: CASSQDTVYNEQFF. The DNA for the CDR3 is TGCGCCAGCAGCCAAGACACGGTCTACAATGAGCAGTTCTTC.

Only a few counts were recorded for this clone. A junction end diverges from the germline sequence, so it may reflect a read error. J is TRBJ2-7 and V is TRBV30, with D possibly matching TRBD1 (6 bases). CDR3 length: 14 amino acids. Germline V gene lookup returns CDR1 GTSNPN and CDR2 SVGIG (reference sequence). CDR3 nucleotide sequence: TGTGCCTGGAGAATCAGGGGACGGATATACGGGCAGTACTTC. Translating gives CAWRIRGRIYGQYF. Filled out from reference TRBV30 and TRBJ2-7, the complete variable domain reads SQTIHQWPATLVQPVGSPLSLECTVEGTSNPNLYWYRQAAGRGLQLLFYSVGIGQISSEVPQNLSASRPQDRQFILSSKKLLLSDSGFYLCAWRIRGRIYGQYFGPGTRLTVT.

This clone was seen a few times. This chain uses TRBV6-5 with TRBJ2-7; weak D call: TRBD2 (6 bases). Germline values: CDR1 MNHEY, CDR2 SVGAGI. CDR3 size: 15 residues. The ends were cut back, 6 bases at V and 5 bases at J, with 20 bases in the middle. CDR3 nucleotides: TGTGCCAGCAGCCGAGACCCAGGGAGGTTGAACGAGCAGTACTTC. Translation: CASSRDPGRLNEQYF.

This chain links TRBV7-2 with TRBJ2-7; 9 nucleotides align to TRBD1. This CDR3 comprises 16 residues. J lost 4 bases, V lost 4 bases, and 11 bases had no gene match. CDR1 is SGHTA and CDR2 is FQGNSA in the germline V gene. The CDR3 DNA is TGTGCCAGCAGCTCCCCGCTTGGGACAGGGAGGTACGAGCAGTACTTC. This sequence encodes CASSSPLGTGRYEQYF.

The table lists this clone with a few counts. V gene TRBV19 combines with J gene TRBJ2-1; 9 positions match TRBD1. CDR3 size: 16 residues. J was trimmed by 0 bases and V by 5 bases; bases with no gene match: 5. Per the germline V gene, CDR1 is LNHDA and CDR2 is SQIVND (reference sequence). The CDR3, as DNA: TGTGCCAGTAGTCGGACAGGGGACTTCTCCTACAATGAGCAGTTCTTC. This sequence encodes CASSRTGDFSYNEQFF.

This clone was picked up one time. The chain couples TRBV6-1 to TRBJ1-2; tentative D call: TRBD1 (5 bases). V was shortened by 2 bases and J by 5 bases, with 9 bases between the two germline ends. This CDR3 is built from 13 residues. Germline V gene data show CDR1 as MNHNS and CDR2 as SASEGT. CDR3 sequence reads: CASSEFQGYGYTF. The DNA for the CDR3 is TGTGCCAGCAGTGAATTCCAGGGTTATGGCTACACCTTC.

This clone was observed a few times. The chain links TRBV15 to TRBJ1-2, with D tentatively TRBD1 (5 bases). The germline gives CDR1 LNHNV, CDR2 YYDKDF (reference sequence). This CDR3 contains 14 residues. Trimming cost V 0 bases and J 5 bases, with 10 bases left between them. CDR3 loop: CATSRDPGGYGYTF. In nucleotides, the CDR3 is TGTGCCACCAGCAGAGATCCGGGGGGGTATGGCTACACCTTC. The variable domain in full, with the rest retrieved from reference TRBV15 and TRBJ1-2, is DAMVIQNPRYQVTQFGKPVTLSCSQTLNHNVMYWYQQKSSQAPKLLFHYYDKDFNNEADTPDNFQSRRPNTSFCFLDIRSPGLGDTAMYLCATSRDPGGYGYTFGSGTRLTVV.

This clone was observed a few times. This chain links TRBV28 with TRBJ1-2, with TRBD1 identical over 9 bases. With V trimmed by 3 bases and J by 7 bases, 3 bases remained unmatched. The CDR3 sequence is 13 residues long. Germline lookup yields CDR1 MDHEN and CDR2 SYDVKM. Here the CDR3 reads CASSLNRGLGYTF. The DNA of the CDR3 is TGTGCCAGCAGTTTGAACAGGGGGCTTGGCTACACCTTC.

This clone was recorded a few times. This chain connects TRBV29-1 to TRBJ2-7; 9 bases map to TRBD2. The J segment lost 3 bases and the V segment lost 2 bases, leaving 5 bases of the junction unmatched. The CDR3 is made up of 14 amino acids. Germline CDR1 is SQVTM and CDR2 is ANQGSEA. The CDR3, as DNA: TGCAGCGTTGAACTAGCGGGGCCCCACTACGAGCAGTACTTC. This sequence encodes CSVELAGPHYEQYF.

The chain is built from TRBV7-2 and TRBJ2-2, with 9 bases that match TRBD1. The CDR3 spans 15 residues. In germline, CDR1 is SGHTA, CDR2 FQGNSA. V shed 4 bases and J 4 bases; nucleotides not matched to a gene: 4. The CDR3 protein is CASSYRDRATGELFF. The DNA for the CDR3 is TGTGCCAGCAGCTACCGGGACAGGGCCACCGGGGAGCTGTTTTTT. Full variable domain (rest looked up from reference TRBV7-2 and TRBJ2-2): GAGVSQSPSNKVTEKGKDVELRCDPISGHTALYWYRQSLGQGLEFLIYFQGNSAPDKSGLPSDRFSAERTGGSVSTLTIQRTQQEDSAVYLCASSYRDRATGELFFGEGSRLTVL.

This clone has just a few counts. The rearrangement links TRBV5-4 to TRBJ2-5; D call uncertain. The germline CDR1 and CDR2 sequences are SGHNT and YYREEE (reference sequence). V was pared by 4 bases and J by 5 bases, with 12 bases between. The CDR3 has 13 residues. The DNA for the CDR3 is TGTGCCAGCAGCCGCAACGTGGGCGAGACCCAGTACTTC. Its translation: CASSRNVGETQYF.

This clone was found a few times. V is TRBV4-1 and J is TRBJ2-5; 10 bases agree with TRBD1. CDR1 is MGHRA, CDR2 YSYEKL, per germline. CDR3 length equals 16 residues. V trimming: 1 base; J trimming: 3 bases; junction bases outside the gene matches: 5. Here the CDR3 reads CASSQGPGTGEETQYF. CDR3 in DNA: TGCGCCAGCAGCCAAGGACCTGGGACAGGGGAAGAGACCCAGTACTTC.

Only a few counts were recorded for this clone. J is TRBJ2-5 and V is TRBV7-2, with 9 bases aligning to TRBD1. The CDR3 length is 16 residues. Germline V CDR1 and CDR2: SGHTA, FQGNSA. J gave up 1 base and V 5 bases, and 8 bases lay outside the gene matches. The CDR3 here is CASSPGTGNVQETQYF. Written as DNA, the CDR3 is TGTGCCAGCAGCCCCGGGACAGGGAACGTCCAAGAGACCCAGTACTTC. Looking up the rest from reference TRBV7-2 and TRBJ2-5 gives the full variable domain: GAGVSQSPSNKVTEKGKDVELRCDPISGHTALYWYRQSLGQGLEFLIYFQGNSAPDKSGLPSDRFSAERTGGSVSTLTIQRTQQEDSAVYLCASSPGTGNVQETQYFGPGTRLLVL.

This chain's CDR3 is CASRGPSTDTQYF. The CDR3 nucleotides read TGTGCCAGCAGGGGGCCTAGCACAGATACGCAGTATTTT. V usage is TRBV6-1 and J usage is TRBJ2-3; tentatively, D is TRBD1 (5 bases). CDR1 is MNHNS and CDR2 is SASEGT in the germline V gene. Trimming removed 6 bases from V and 0 bases from J, with 7 bases in between. This CDR3 has 13 amino acids.

There are a few counts of this clone. The gene calls are TRBV2 and TRBJ2-1; D unclear. CDR3 length: 14 amino acids. The germline V gene has CDR1 SNHLY and CDR2 FYNNEI. V was cut by 7 bases and J by 0 bases, with 10 bases left in between. Written as DNA, the CDR3 is TGTGCCAGCATTCGAGCAAACTCCTACAATGAGCAGTTCTTC. Its translation is CASIRANSYNEQFF. Full variable domain (missing parts from reference TRBV2 and TRBJ2-1): EPEVTQTPSHQVTQMGQEVILRCVPISNHLYFYWYRQILGQKVEFLVSFYNNEISEKSEIFDDQFSVERPDGSNFTLKIRSTKLEDSAMYFCASIRANSYNEQFFGPGTRLTVL.

This chain uses TRBV27 with TRBJ2-7; 8 bases map to TRBD2. With V trimmed by 6 bases and J by 3 bases, 7 bases remained unmatched. The CDR3 extends over 14 amino acids. Germline V gives CDR1 MNHEY, CDR2 SMNVEV (reference sequence). CDR3 sequence reads: CASSGSGGFYEQYF. CDR3 coding DNA: TGTGCCAGCAGCGGCTCGGGGGGGTTCTACGAGCAGTACTTC.

The chain has TRBV11-2 and TRBJ2-5; possible D gene TRBD2, 6 bases. Germline V CDR1 and CDR2: SGHAT, FQNNGV. The CDR3 runs 17 residues. The V and J ends lost 1 base and 1 base respectively, with 16 bases between them. DNA of the CDR3: TGTGCCAGCAGCTTAGTCGCATTCGGGGGAGGCCAAGAGACCCAGTACTTC. Translated: CASSLVAFGGGQETQYF. Based on the CDR3 plus reference TRBV11-2 and TRBJ2-5, the full variable domain is EAGVAQSPRYKIIEKRQSVAFWCNPISGHATLYWYQQILGQGPKLLIQFQNNGVVDDSQLPKDRFSAERLKGVDSTLKIQPAKLEDSAVYLCASSLVAFGGGQETQYFGPGTRLLVL.

The table lists this clone with many counts. The rearrangement links TRBV6-5 to TRBJ1-2; maybe TRBD1 (6 bases). Germline-derived CDR1 and CDR2 are MNHEY and SVGAGI. The CDR3 has 12 amino acids. V lost 7 bases and J lost 8, with 14 bases in between. Here the CDR3 DNA reads TGTGCCAGCACCAGCAGGGGATGGGGCTACACCTTC. This codes for CASTSRGWGYTF.

This clone was observed a few times. This chain links TRBV4-3 with TRBJ1-2; a possible D gene is TRBD1 (5 bases). With 1 base removed from V and 4 bases from J, the gap between germline ends came to 10 bases. The germline gives CDR1 LGHNA, CDR2 YSLEER. This CDR3 comprises 14 residues. CDR3: CASSQAQGLYGYTF. CDR3 sequence (DNA): TGCGCCAGCAGCCAAGCCCAGGGACTCTATGGCTACACCTTC.

This clone was seen repeatedly, ten times or more. J is TRBJ2-1 and V is TRBV4-1; 9 nucleotides match TRBD1. CDR3 length equals 16 residues. Germline lookup yields CDR1 MGHRA and CDR2 YSYEKL. With V trimmed by 3 bases and J by 3 bases, 6 bases remained unmatched. The CDR3 sequence is CASSQRTGDHYNEQFF. In DNA, the CDR3 is TGCGCCAGCAGCCAGCGGACAGGGGACCACTACAATGAGCAGTTCTTC.

This clone was seen a handful of times. The chain employs TRBV27 and TRBJ1-6, with D possibly TRBD1 on 5 matching bases. With 6 bases removed from V and 10 bases from J, the gap between germline ends came to 16 bases. This CDR3 spans 14 amino acids. In germline, CDR1 is MNHEY, CDR2 SMNVEV (reference sequence). CDR3 residues: CASRRGGAESPLHF. CDR3 sequence (DNA): TGTGCCAGCAGAAGGGGTGGGGCGGAGTCACCCCTCCACTTT.

The rearrangement links TRBV2 to TRBJ2-1; a weak D match, TRBD2 (7 bases). There are 16 residues in the CDR3. V was pared by 7 bases and J by 4 bases, with 20 bases between. CDR1 is SNHLY, CDR2 FYNNEI, per germline. CDR3 region: CASKLNGGGGYNEQFF. CDR3 nucleotides: TGTGCCAGCAAATTGAATGGGGGGGGCGGGTACAATGAGCAGTTCTTC.

The J gene is TRBJ2-5, the V gene TRBV5-1, with D perhaps TRBD2 (7 bases). This CDR3 comprises 15 residues. Germline V gene data show CDR1 as SGHRS and CDR2 as YFSETQ. V dropped 1 base and J dropped 1 base, with 11 bases sitting between them. CDR3 in DNA: TGCGCCAGCAGCTTGCAGGGAGGGGGCCAAGAGACCCAGTACTTC. Translating gives CASSLQGGGQETQYF.